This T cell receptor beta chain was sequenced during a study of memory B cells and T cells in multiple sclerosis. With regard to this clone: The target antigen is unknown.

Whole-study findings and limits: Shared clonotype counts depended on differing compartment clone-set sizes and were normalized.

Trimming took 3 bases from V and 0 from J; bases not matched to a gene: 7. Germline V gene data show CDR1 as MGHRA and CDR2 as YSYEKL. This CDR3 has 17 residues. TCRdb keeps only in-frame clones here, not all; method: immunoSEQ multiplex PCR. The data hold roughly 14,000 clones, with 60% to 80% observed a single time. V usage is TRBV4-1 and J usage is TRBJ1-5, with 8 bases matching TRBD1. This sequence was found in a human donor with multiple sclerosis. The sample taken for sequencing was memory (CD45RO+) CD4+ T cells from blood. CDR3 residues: CASSQLGTGLSNQPQHF. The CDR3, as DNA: TGCGCCAGCAGCCAGTTGGGGACAGGACTTAGCAATCAGCCCCAGCATTTT.